This T cell receptor (beta chain) was identified in a study of blood T cells in healthy people across ages. A sample-barcoded 5' primer and a J-beta primer mix were used in a second PCR of roughly 7 to 11 cycles. TCRdb re-called the 5' RACE reads through MiXCR, storing one row per CDR3 protein. The data hold roughly 1,700,000 distinct CDR3 sequences, with 28% observed a single time. Germline V gives CDR1 MGHRA, CDR2 YSYEKL. This CDR3 region has 14 residues. The V gene lost 4 bases and the J gene lost 7 bases, with 17 bases spanning the gap. This sequence was found in a woman aged 25-40 years in good health. The gene calls are TRBV4-1 and TRBJ2-7, with D perhaps matching TRBD1 (6 bases). Sequenced material: blood. The CDR3 DNA sequence: TGCGCCAGCAGCCCCCCAGGGGCCCCGGGGGAGCAGTACTTC. Translating gives CASSPPGAPGEQYF.